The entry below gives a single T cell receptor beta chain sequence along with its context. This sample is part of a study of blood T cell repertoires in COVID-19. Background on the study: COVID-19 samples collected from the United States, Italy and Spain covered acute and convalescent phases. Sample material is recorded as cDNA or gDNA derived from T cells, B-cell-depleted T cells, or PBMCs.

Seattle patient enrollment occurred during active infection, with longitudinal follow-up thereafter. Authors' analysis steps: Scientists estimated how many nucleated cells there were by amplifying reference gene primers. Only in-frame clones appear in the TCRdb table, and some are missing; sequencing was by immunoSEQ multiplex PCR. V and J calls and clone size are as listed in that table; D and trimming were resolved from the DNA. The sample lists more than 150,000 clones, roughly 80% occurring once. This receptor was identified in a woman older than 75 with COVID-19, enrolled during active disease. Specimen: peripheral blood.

CDR3 DNA: TGTGCCAGCAGCCACCTCCGGACAGGGGCCCACGAGCAGTACTTC. Residues: CASSHLRTGAHEQYF. The rearrangement uses TRBV5-5 and TRBJ2-7; TRBD1 aligns across 9 bases. Germline V gives CDR1 SGHKS, CDR2 YYEKEE (reference sequence). The trim removed 4 bases at V and 5 bases at J, leaving 10 bases unmatched. The CDR3 is 15 amino acids.